Reported below is one TCR beta chain. Its antigen is undetermined. This record comes from a study of blood T cells in healthy people across ages. Study conclusions and caveats: Strong correlation was found linking TCR beta diversity to naive T cell percentage.

A second PCR of roughly 7 to 11 cycles used a sample-barcoded 5' primer and a J-beta primer mix. With 12 random nucleotides, a template-switch adaptor tagged each individual cDNA molecule. Each CDR3 protein gets one entry after TCRdb re-called the 5' RACE reads with MiXCR. The sample includes about 900,000 distinct CDR3 sequences, roughly 43% seen only once; the top ten take 10% to 15%. V gave up 5 bases and J gave up 3 bases; unmatched junction bases: 4. Germline CDR1 reads LNHDA; CDR2 reads SQIVND (reference sequence). The CDR3 runs to 14 residues. Per sample, no less than 5.5 micrograms of total RNA were extracted.

Sequencing input: blood. The clonotype was recovered from a man aged 25 to 45 in good health. This chain links TRBV19 with TRBJ2-1; 7 nucleotides line up with TRBD1. The DNA of the CDR3 is TGTGCCAGTAGTCCTTGGACAGGCTACAATGAGCAGTTCTTC. Amino acids: CASSPWTGYNEQFF. Full variable domain (missing parts from reference TRBV19 and TRBJ2-1): DGGITQSPKYLFRKEGQNVTLSCEQNLNHDAMYWYRQDPGQGLRLIYYSQIVNDFQKGDIAEGYSVSREKKESFPLTVTSAQKNPTAFYLCASSPWTGYNEQFFGPGTRLTVL.